This T cell receptor (beta chain) was sequenced for a study of cytomegalovirus exposure and HLA in healthy donors. The study's findings and limits: In an earlier analysis, most TCR beta V segments were productive about 90% or about 30% of the time. As a later analysis showed, a missense DCLRE1C variant was linked to trimming of TCR beta V- and J-genes.

Looked up from germline, CDR1 is LNHNV and CDR2 is YYDKDF (reference sequence). The length of the CDR3 is 15 residues. V was shortened by 4 bases and J by 6 bases, with 18 bases between the two germline ends. A few counts support this clone. Its antigen is unknown. 60 Vbeta and 13 Jbeta primers were used in PCR. Assay: immunoSEQ multiplex PCR; the TCRdb copy retains only in-frame clones and omits some. The sample includes about 160,000 clones, approximately 70% of them seen just once. The chain combines TRBV15 with TRBJ1-2, with a weak D call TRBD1 (5 bases). Sample: PBMCs. The origin of this receptor is a man in his forties in good health and CMV-seropositive. The DNA for the CDR3 is TGTGCCACCAGCACCCGGGACGGGGGTTCGGATGGCTACACCTTC. Its translation: CATSTRDGGSDGYTF.